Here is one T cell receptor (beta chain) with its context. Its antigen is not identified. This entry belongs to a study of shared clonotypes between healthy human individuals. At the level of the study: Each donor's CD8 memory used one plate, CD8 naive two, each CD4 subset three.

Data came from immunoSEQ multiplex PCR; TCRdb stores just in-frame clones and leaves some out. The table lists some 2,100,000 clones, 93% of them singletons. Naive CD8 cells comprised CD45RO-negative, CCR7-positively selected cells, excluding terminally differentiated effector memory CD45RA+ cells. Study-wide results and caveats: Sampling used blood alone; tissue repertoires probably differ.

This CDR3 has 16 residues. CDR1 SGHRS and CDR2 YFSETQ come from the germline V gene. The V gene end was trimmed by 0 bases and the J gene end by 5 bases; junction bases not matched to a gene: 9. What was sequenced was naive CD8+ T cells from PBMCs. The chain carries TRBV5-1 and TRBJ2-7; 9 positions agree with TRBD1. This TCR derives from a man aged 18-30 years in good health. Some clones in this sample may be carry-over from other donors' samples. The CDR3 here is CASSLDRDRADDEQYF. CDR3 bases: TGCGCCAGCAGCTTGGATAGGGACAGGGCAGACGACGAGCAGTACTTC.